A selection of T cell receptor beta chains follows, all from one sample in a study of PD-1 blockade in classical Hodgkin lymphoma. Assay used: immunoSEQ multiplex PCR; TCRdb lists only in-frame clones, some missing. The repertoire consists of about 9,700 clones, with about 68% occurring once and the leading ten covering about 4.6%. This sample comprised CD4+ T cells from blood, obtained before the fourth cycle of nivolumab. The receptors stem from a human donor with classical Hodgkin lymphoma. Both conserved end residues are part of each CDR3. A D gene is named only where the DNA matches it firmly. For some rows the clone size is stated as once, few or many, or as a class when expanded; others skip it.

V gene: TRBV18; J gene: TRBJ2-3; clone size: -; D gene: TRBD2; CDR3 DNA: TGTGCCAGCTCACCAGTGACTAGCTTCACAGATACGCAGTATTTT; CDR3 protein: CASSPVTSFTDTQYF
V gene: TRBV28; J gene: TRBJ1-2; clone size: -; D gene: -; CDR3 DNA: TGTGCCACCTCCCCGATCGATGGGAATGGCTACACCTTC; CDR3 protein: CATSPIDGNGYTF
V gene: TRBV18; J gene: TRBJ1-6; clone size: -; D gene: TRBD1; CDR3 DNA: TGTGCCAGCTCACTCGGACAGGATTATTCACCCCTCCACTTT; CDR3 protein: CASSLGQDYSPLHF
V gene: TRBV19; J gene: TRBJ1-2; clone size: -; D gene: TRBD1; CDR3 DNA: TGTGCCAGTAGTATCCCTTGGACAGGGGTGTACACCTTC; CDR3 protein: CASSIPWTGVYTF
V gene: TRBV19; J gene: TRBJ1-1; clone size: -; D gene: -; CDR3 DNA: TGTGCCAGTAGTCCACACACTGTGAACACTGAAGCTTTCTTT; CDR3 protein: CASSPHTVNTEAFF
V gene: TRBV11-2; J gene: TRBJ2-1; clone size: -; D gene: TRBD2; CDR3 DNA: TGTGCCAGCAGCCCCCTCCGAGTGGGTAGCGGGGGCTCCTACAATGAGCAGTTCTTC; CDR3 protein: CASSPLRVGSGGSYNEQFF
V gene: TRBV5-1; J gene: TRBJ2-7; clone size: -; D gene: -; CDR3 DNA: TGCGCCAGCAGCTATGACAGCTACGAGCAGTACTTC; CDR3 protein: CASSYDSYEQYF
V gene: TRBV5-1; J gene: TRBJ2-4; clone size: -; D gene: TRBD2; CDR3 DNA: TGCGCCAGCAGCTTGGGCGCTAGCGGATTCAAAAACATTCAGTACTTC; CDR3 protein: CASSLGASGFKNIQYF
V gene: TRBV18; J gene: TRBJ2-2; clone size: -; D gene: TRBD2; CDR3 DNA: TGTGCCAGCTCACCGACTAGCGGCACCGGGGAGCTGTTTTTT; CDR3 protein: CASSPTSGTGELFF
V gene: TRBV2; J gene: TRBJ2-3; clone size: -; D gene: -; CDR3 DNA: TGTGCCGGAGGGGATTCCACAGATACGCAGTATTTT; CDR3 protein: CAGGDSTDTQYF
V gene: TRBV2; J gene: TRBJ1-6; clone size: -; D gene: -; CDR3 DNA: TGTGCCAGCAGTGAAGCGGACGGGTCACCCCTCCACTTT; CDR3 protein: CASSEADGSPLHF
V gene: TRBV6-1; J gene: TRBJ1-1; clone size: -; D gene: -; CDR3 DNA: TGTGCCAGTATTATTATCGCGGAGACTGAAGCTTTCTTT; CDR3 protein: CASIIIAETEAFF
V gene: TRBV28; J gene: TRBJ1-6; clone size: -; D gene: -; CDR3 DNA: TGTGCCAGCAGGACAGTATCAAATTCACCCCTCCACTTT; CDR3 protein: CASRTVSNSPLHF
V gene: TRBV7-8; J gene: TRBJ2-5; clone size: -; D gene: TRBD2; CDR3 DNA: TGTGCCAGCAGCGACCGCTTCGCGACTAGCGGGGGGGGAAAGACCCAGTACTTC; CDR3 protein: CASSDRFATSGGGKTQYF
V gene: TRBV4-3; J gene: TRBJ2-1; clone size: -; D gene: TRBD1; CDR3 DNA: TGCGCCAGCAGCCAAGTAGGGACAGGGAGCAATGAGCAGTTCTTC; CDR3 protein: CASSQVGTGSNEQFF
V gene: TRBV28; J gene: TRBJ1-2; clone size: -; D gene: TRBD1; CDR3 DNA: TGTGCCAGCAGTCCCTTAGGCACAGGGGGTAACTATGGCTACACCTTC; CDR3 protein: CASSPLGTGGNYGYTF
V gene: TRBV6-5; J gene: TRBJ2-5; clone size: once; D gene: -; CDR3 DNA: TGTGCCAGCAGTTACTCGGGCAGGGTCCAAGAGACCCAGTACTTC; CDR3 protein: CASSYSGRVQETQYF
V gene: TRBV19; J gene: TRBJ2-7; clone size: -; D gene: -; CDR3 DNA: TGTGCCAGTAGTATACCTCCAGGGGGGGGCCCCTACGAGCAGTACTTC; CDR3 protein: CASSIPPGGGPYEQYF
V gene: TRBV14; J gene: TRBJ2-5; clone size: once; D gene: TRBD1; CDR3 DNA: TGTGCCAGCAGCCGGGACAGTAAACTATTCCAAGAGACCCAGTACTTC; CDR3 protein: CASSRDSKLFQETQYF
V gene: TRBV28; J gene: TRBJ1-5; clone size: -; D gene: -; CDR3 DNA: TGTGCCAGCAGTTTAGCAGGGTCGGGCAATCAGCCCCAGCATTTT; CDR3 protein: CASSLAGSGNQPQHF
V gene: TRBV7-9; J gene: TRBJ2-2; clone size: -; D gene: TRBD1; CDR3 DNA: TGTGCCAGCAGCTCAGTAGAAGAGGACAGGGCAAACACCGGGGAGCTGTTTTTT; CDR3 protein: CASSSVEEDRANTGELFF
V gene: TRBV6-4; J gene: TRBJ1-3; clone size: -; D gene: TRBD1; CDR3 DNA: TGTGCCAGCAACAAGACAGGGTCCTCTGGAAACACCATATATTTT; CDR3 protein: CASNKTGSSGNTIYF
V gene: TRBV7-8; J gene: TRBJ1-2; clone size: -; D gene: -; CDR3 DNA: TGTGCCAGCAGCTCGGACACCAATGGCTACACCTTC; CDR3 protein: CASSSDTNGYTF
V gene: TRBV2; J gene: TRBJ1-1; clone size: -; D gene: TRBD1; CDR3 DNA: TGTGCCAGCAAAGGGGGGCCCGGGACAGGGGCTGAAGCTTTCTTT; CDR3 protein: CASKGGPGTGAEAFF
V gene: TRBV6-1; J gene: TRBJ2-3; clone size: -; D gene: -; CDR3 DNA: TGTGCCAGCAGTGGGGGAACCACAGGGCCAGATACGCAGTATTTT; CDR3 protein: CASSGGTTGPDTQYF
V gene: TRBV11-2; J gene: TRBJ2-3; clone size: -; D gene: -; CDR3 DNA: TGTGCCAGCAGCTCTGACAGGTATACGCAGTATTTT; CDR3 protein: CASSSDRYTQYF
V gene: TRBV11-1; J gene: TRBJ1-1; clone size: once; D gene: -; CDR3 DNA: TGTGCCAGCAGCTTTGACGGTGGGAGCACTGAAGCTTTCTTT; CDR3 protein: CASSFDGGSTEAFF
V gene: TRBV5-1; J gene: TRBJ2-3; clone size: -; D gene: TRBD2; CDR3 DNA: TGCGCCAGCCAACCGCGGATTAGCGGGGGGTTGACAGATACGCAGTATTTT; CDR3 protein: CASQPRISGGLTDTQYF
V gene: TRBV28; J gene: TRBJ1-3; clone size: -; D gene: -; CDR3 DNA: TGTGCCAGCAGTTTTGGGGGTCCTGGAAACACCATATATTTT; CDR3 protein: CASSFGGPGNTIYF
V gene: TRBV29-1; J gene: TRBJ1-1; clone size: -; D gene: -; CDR3 DNA: TGCAGCGTCAAAAGGGGGAGTACTGAAGCTTTCTTT; CDR3 protein: CSVKRGSTEAFF
V gene: TRBV6-1; J gene: TRBJ1-6; clone size: -; D gene: -; CDR3 DNA: TGTGCCAGCACCCAGGAGGGGGATTCACCCCTCCACTTT; CDR3 protein: CASTQEGDSPLHF
V gene: TRBV7-9; J gene: TRBJ1-2; clone size: -; D gene: TRBD1; CDR3 DNA: TGTGCCAGCCGCCCCGGAGGACAGGGCGGCGGCACATATGGCTACACCTTC; CDR3 protein: CASRPGGQGGGTYGYTF
V gene: TRBV18; J gene: TRBJ2-1; clone size: -; D gene: -; CDR3 DNA: TGTGCCAGCTCACCTTCATCCCCCGGACCCGGTCTTACGCTCTCCTACAATGAGCAGTTCTTC; CDR3 protein: CASSPSSPGPGLTLSYNEQFF
V gene: TRBV7-2; J gene: TRBJ2-7; clone size: -; D gene: -; CDR3 DNA: TGTGCCAGCAGCTTAGAGTATCCAAGCTCAAACTCCTACGAGCAGTACTTC; CDR3 protein: CASSLEYPSSNSYEQYF
V gene: TRBV10-2; J gene: TRBJ2-7; clone size: -; D gene: TRBD1; CDR3 DNA: TGCGCCAGCAGAACTTACAGGGGGCCCTCCTACGAGCAGTACTTC; CDR3 protein: CASRTYRGPSYEQYF
V gene: TRBV5-8; J gene: TRBJ1-2; clone size: -; D gene: TRBD1; CDR3 DNA: TGTGCCAGCAGCTTACAGGGGTTCCTTGGCTACACCTTC; CDR3 protein: CASSLQGFLGYTF
V gene: TRBV9; J gene: TRBJ1-1; clone size: once; D gene: TRBD1; CDR3 DNA: TGTGCCAGCAGAGCTCCAGGGGGACAGAACACTGAAGCTTTCTTT; CDR3 protein: CASRAPGGQNTEAFF
V gene: TRBV7-9; J gene: TRBJ1-1; clone size: few; D gene: -; CDR3 DNA: TGTGCCAGCAGCTTACAGCTGAACACTGAAGCTTTCTTT; CDR3 protein: CASSLQLNTEAFF
V gene: TRBV19; J gene: TRBJ1-1; clone size: -; D gene: -; CDR3 DNA: TGTGCCAGTAGTATCGGACGGACCGAAGCTTTCTTT; CDR3 protein: CASSIGRTEAFF
V gene: TRBV28; J gene: TRBJ1-2; clone size: -; D gene: TRBD1; CDR3 DNA: TGTGCCAGCAGTTTCCTCGGACAGGGTGTCTATGGCTACACCTTC; CDR3 protein: CASSFLGQGVYGYTF
V gene: TRBV7-7; J gene: TRBJ2-5; clone size: few; D gene: -; CDR3 DNA: TGTGCCAGCAGCTTAGGGGGTGCGACATCAGAGACCCAGTACTTC; CDR3 protein: CASSLGGATSETQYF
V gene: TRBV5-1; J gene: TRBJ1-2; clone size: once; D gene: -; CDR3 DNA: TGCGCCAGCAGCTTGGAATCTCCTAACTATGGCTACACCTTC; CDR3 protein: CASSLESPNYGYTF
V gene: TRBV5-1; J gene: TRBJ1-4; clone size: -; D gene: -; CDR3 DNA: TGCGCCAGCAGCACAGGACAACCTAATGAAAAACTGTTTTTT; CDR3 protein: CASSTGQPNEKLFF
V gene: TRBV29-1; J gene: TRBJ1-1; clone size: -; D gene: -; CDR3 DNA: TGCAGCGCCGCCGGCATTTTGAACACTGAAGCTTTCTTT; CDR3 protein: CSAAGILNTEAFF
V gene: TRBV2; J gene: TRBJ1-6; clone size: few; D gene: -; CDR3 DNA: TGTGCCAGCAGTGAAGAGCAGGGTCAGCGTTCACCCCTCCACTTT; CDR3 protein: CASSEEQGQRSPLHF